Following are 29 T cell receptor beta chains from one sample sequenced in a study of blood T cell repertoires in COVID-19. Some clones are missing from TCRdb's copy, which holds only in-frame ones; the method was immunoSEQ multiplex PCR. The table shows fewer than 450,000 clones, with 88% occurring only once. The specimen was PBMCs or T cells enriched from blood (not recorded which). The receptors were gathered from a woman aged 18-29 years who had recovered from COVID-19.

The chain has TRBV30 and TRBJ2-7, with 9 bases fitting TRBD1. V dropped 0 bases and J dropped 3; count of bases not matched to a gene: 12. The CDR3 totals 17 residues. The germline V gene has CDR1 GTSNPN and CDR2 SVGIG (reference sequence). Written as DNA, the CDR3 is TGTGCCTGGAGTGTTCTCCACGCCCGGGACAGGGACTACGAGCAGTACTTC. Translated, it gives CAWSVLHARDRDYEQYF.

The V call is TRBV5-4, the J call TRBJ1-1; 8 bases are shared with TRBD1. The CDR3 has 13 amino acids. Germline loops: CDR1 SGHNT, CDR2 YYREEE (reference sequence). Trimming took 3 bases from V and 6 from J; bases not matched to a gene: 4. The DNA of the CDR3 is TGTGCCAGCAGCTGGGCAGGGGGCCCTGAAGCTTTCTTT. Its protein product is CASSWAGGPEAFF.

This chain uses TRBV6-5 with TRBJ1-2; D uncertain. Germline V gives CDR1 MNHEY, CDR2 SVGAGI. The ends were cut back, 6 bases at V and 6 bases at J, with 20 bases in the middle. The CDR3 covers 15 residues. The CDR3 spells CASSSNDLHIHGYTF. The CDR3 DNA is TGTGCCAGCAGCTCAAACGATCTCCACATACATGGCTACACCTTC.

This chain joins TRBV5-3 and TRBJ1-6, with D perhaps matching TRBD1 (5 bases). TRBV5-3 is classed as an ORF, of uncertain function. The CDR3 spans 16 residues. Trimming stripped 3 bases from V and 13 bases from J, with 23 bases between. CDR3 coding DNA: TGTGCCAGAAGCTGGAGCGGGGGGGGACCCCATCACCCCCTCCACTTT. This sequence encodes CARSWSGGGPHHPLHF.

This clone has a single count. The chain uses TRBV10-3 and TRBJ2-1; D is ambiguous. V was shortened by 2 bases and J by 2 bases, with 10 bases between the two germline ends. This CDR3 has 15 residues. From germline, CDR1 is ENHRY and CDR2 SYGVKD. CDR3 bases: TGTGCCATCAGTGAGGCGAAGAACCCCTACAATGAGCAGTTCTTC. Translated, it gives CAISEAKNPYNEQFF.

The chain uses TRBV7-9 and TRBJ2-1, with TRBD1 identical over 8 bases. Losses at the gene ends were 5 bases for V and 5 bases for J; bases not matched to a gene: 14. The CDR3 runs to 17 residues. Per germline, CDR1 SEHNR and CDR2 FQNEAQ (reference sequence). The CDR3 protein is CASSPSPGQGPDNEQFF. CDR3 bases: TGTGCCAGCAGCCCTAGCCCAGGACAGGGTCCGGACAATGAGCAGTTCTTC.

V and J are TRBV5-1 and TRBJ1-6, with 9 bases matching TRBD1. CDR3 length equals 17 residues. V lost 3 bases to trimming and J lost 7 bases; unmatched junction nucleotides: 11. Germline CDR1 SGHRS, CDR2 YFSETQ. The CDR3 sequence: CASSSLGLTGGNSPLHF. The DNA of the CDR3 is TGCGCCAGCAGCTCCCTGGGTCTGACAGGGGGGAATTCACCCCTCCACTTT. Together with reference TRBV5-1 and TRBJ1-6, the CDR3 gives the full variable domain: KAGVTQTPRYLIKTRGQQVTLSCSPISGHRSVSWYQQTPGQGLQFLFEYFSETQRNKGNFPGRFSGRQFSNSRSEMNVSTLELGDSALYLCASSSLGLTGGNSPLHFGNGTRLTVT.

V and J are TRBV27 and TRBJ1-5, with TRBD1 matching over 7 bases. The CDR3 loop spans 14 amino acids. Germline loops: CDR1 MNHEY, CDR2 SMNVEV (reference sequence). V was pared by 5 bases and J by 4 bases, with 5 bases of the junction left unmatched. DNA of the CDR3: TGTGCCAGCAGTATGGGACAGCCAAATCAGCCCCAGCATTTT. It translates to CASSMGQPNQPQHF.

This chain's CDR3 is CASSAPPSRRHYGYTF. CDR3 DNA sequence: TGTGCCAGCAGCGCTCCTCCAAGTCGGCGGCACTATGGCTACACCTTC. J is TRBJ1-2 and V is TRBV9; D ambiguous. Trimming cost V 3 bases and J 3 bases, with 18 bases left between them. Germline lookup yields CDR1 SGDLS and CDR2 YYNGEE. The CDR3 loop spans 16 amino acids.

This sequence joins TRBV11-2 and TRBJ1-6; D is unclear. Germline lookup yields CDR1 SGHAT and CDR2 FQNNGV. V was trimmed by 0 bases and J by 9 bases, leaving 15 bases between them. The CDR3 contains 16 residues. Written as DNA, the CDR3 is TGTGCCAGCAGCTTAGATCCGGGGTCGGGGAGTTCACCCCTCCACTTT. Its protein product is CASSLDPGSGSSPLHF.

The chain links TRBV30 to TRBJ1-4; possibly TRBD1 for D (6 bases). V dropped 1 base and J dropped 8 bases, with 14 bases sitting between them. This CDR3 spans 14 amino acids. Per germline, CDR1 GTSNPN and CDR2 SVGIG (reference sequence). The CDR3 DNA is TGTGCCTGGAGTGGTGGGGGCGCCGGGGAAAAACTGTTTTTT. Translated: CAWSGGGAGEKLFF.

The chain couples TRBV5-5 to TRBJ1-5; possible D gene TRBD1, 5 bases. V was cut by 0 bases and J by 2 bases, with 9 bases left in between. The CDR3 is made up of 15 amino acids. Germline CDR1 and CDR2: SGHKS and YYEKEE (reference sequence). The CDR3 is CASSLGAGGNQPQHF. In DNA, the CDR3 is TGTGCCAGCAGCTTGGGTGCGGGGGGCAATCAGCCCCAGCATTTT.

The chain uses TRBV3-1 (or the pseudogene TRBV3-2) and TRBJ2-3; no definite D call. Trimming took off 0 bases at V and 0 bases at J, with 4 bases between the two ends. Germline V gives CDR1 LGHDT, CDR2 YNNKEL (reference sequence). The CDR3 runs 14 residues. The CDR3 reads CASSQDRSTDTQYF. In DNA form, the CDR3 reads TGTGCCAGCAGCCAAGACAGGAGCACAGATACGCAGTATTTT.

J is TRBJ2-5 and V is TRBV30; 8 bases agree with TRBD1. The germline gives CDR1 GTSNPN, CDR2 SVGIG (reference sequence). The CDR3 length is 16 residues. Trimming cost V 5 bases and J 4 bases; bases outside gene matches: 15. The CDR3 here is CAWSRTGRFPGETQYF. CDR3 bases: TGTGCCTGGTCCCGGACAGGGCGTTTTCCGGGAGAGACCCAGTACTTC.

The gene calls are TRBV27 and TRBJ1-6, with D unresolved. Trimming removed 5 bases at V and 7 bases at J, with 6 bases between. This CDR3 is 12 amino acids long. Germline V gene lookup returns CDR1 MNHEY and CDR2 SMNVEV (reference sequence). The CDR3 DNA is TGTGCCAGCAGTGGCAGGAATTCACCCCTCCACTTT. Translated, it gives CASSGRNSPLHF.

The chain has TRBV28 and TRBJ1-2; no reliable D call. The CDR3 is 11 residues long. Trimming took off 4 bases at V and 5 bases at J, with 5 bases between the two ends. CDR1 MDHEN and CDR2 SYDVKM come from the germline V gene. CDR3: CASSSSYGYTF. CDR3 coding DNA: TGTGCCAGCAGTTCCTCGTATGGCTACACCTTC.

The chain has TRBV6-4 and TRBJ2-1, with TRBD2 identical over 8 bases. Germline trimming cut 0 bases from V and 5 bases from J; bases unmatched to any gene: 6. The CDR3 consists of 16 residues. The germline V gene encodes CDR1 MRHNA and CDR2 SNTAGT. The CDR3 loop is CASSDSASGGNNEQFF. CDR3 nucleotide sequence: TGTGCCAGCAGTGACTCGGCAAGCGGGGGCAACAATGAGCAGTTCTTC.

The chain links TRBV4-3 to TRBJ2-5; the match to TRBD2 covers 8 bases. V shed 0 bases, J shed 5 bases, and the junction held 8 bases outside the gene matches. Germline V gene sequence: CDR1 LGHNA, CDR2 YSLEER. The CDR3 has 16 residues. In nucleotides, the CDR3 is TGCGCCAGCAGCCAAGACAGTTTGGCGGGGGGCGAGACCCAGTACTTC. It is translated as CASSQDSLAGGETQYF.

CDR3 coding DNA: TGTGCCAGCAGCACCGGACTGGCCTACAATGAGCAGTTCTTC. It translates to CASSTGLAYNEQFF. The gene calls are TRBV7-8 and TRBJ2-1; TRBD2 is a possible D gene (5 bases). The CDR3 is 14 amino acids. V lost 5 bases and J 2 bases, leaving 10 bases between the germline ends. Germline CDR1 and CDR2: SGHVS and FQNEAQ.

This clone came up once. V gene TRBV21-1 combines with J gene TRBJ2-2; the tabulated D call, TRBD1, remains unverified against the DNA. TRBV21-1 is classified as a pseudogene. The CDR3 is made up of 18 amino acids. Here the CDR3 DNA reads TGTGCCAGCAGCAAAAAACCCGGACAGGGTAGAAGGGCCGGGGAGCTGTTTTTT. It encodes CASSKKPGQGRRAGELFF.

V is TRBV29-1 and J is TRBJ1-1, with a weak D call TRBD1 (5 bases). This CDR3 is 11 amino acids long. CDR1 and CDR2 (germline): SQVTM, ANQGSEA. The CDR3 loop is CTAGWNTEAFF. The CDR3 region has the DNA TGCACGGCAGGGTGGAACACTGAAGCTTTCTTT.

This sequence joins TRBV10-3 and TRBJ1-5; no clear D. The CDR3 runs 13 residues. The V gene's germline CDR1 is ENHRY and CDR2 SYGVKD. V was clipped by 0 bases and J by 4 bases, with 4 bases between them. CDR3 DNA sequence: TGTGCCATCAGTGAGTCTATGAATCAGCCCCAGCATTTT. Its protein product is CAISESMNQPQHF.

V usage is TRBV15 and J usage is TRBJ2-1; 10 bases line up with TRBD1. V was clipped by 3 bases and J by 7 bases; unmatched bases: 9. The CDR3 runs to 16 residues. Germline lookup yields CDR1 LNHNV and CDR2 YYDKDF (reference sequence). The chain's CDR3 is CATSSFRDRGKNEQFF. CDR3 DNA: TGTGCCACCAGCAGCTTTAGGGACAGGGGAAAAAATGAGCAGTTCTTC.

The chain uses TRBV11-2 and TRBJ1-1, with unresolved D. Looked up from germline, CDR1 is SGHAT and CDR2 is FQNNGV. The V gene lost 3 bases and the J gene lost 1 base, with 9 bases spanning the gap. The CDR3 contains 14 residues. As DNA, the CDR3 is TGTGCCAGCAGCTTTCGGTACGGGAACACTGAAGCTTTCTTT. As protein: CASSFRYGNTEAFF.

Note on this clone: The junction does not match germline at one end; this may be a read error. The chain combines TRBV11-2 with TRBJ2-5; D might be TRBD2 (7 bases). The germline CDR1 and CDR2 sequences are SGHAT and FQNNGV. The CDR3 spans 14 residues. CDR3 residues: CASSLFTGGPPLDF. In nucleotides, the CDR3 is TGTGCCAGCAGCTTATTTACCGGGGGGCCCCCCCTTGACTTC. Together with reference TRBV11-2 and TRBJ2-5, the CDR3 gives the full variable domain: EAGVAQSPRYKIIEKRQSVAFWCNPISGHATLYWYQQILGQGPKLLIQFQNNGVVDDSQLPKDRFSAERLKGVDSTLKIQPAKLEDSAVYLCASSLFTGGPPLDFGPGTRLLVL.

This chain links TRBV4-2 with TRBJ1-3; no clear D gene. The V and J ends lost 0 bases and 0 bases respectively, with 21 bases between them. CDR1 and CDR2 (germline): LGHNA, YNFKEQ. The CDR3 is 20 residues long. CDR3 loop: CASSQERGLGVTGSGNTIYF. CDR3 in DNA: TGTGCCAGCAGCCAAGAAAGAGGGCTCGGGGTAACGGGCTCTGGAAACACCATATATTTT.

This clone occurred a few times. The chain is built from TRBV20-1 and TRBJ1-1, with unresolved D. The CDR3 is 10 amino acids. The germline gives CDR1 DFQATT, CDR2 SNEGSKA (reference sequence). With 4 bases removed from V and 2 bases from J, the gap between germline ends came to 2 bases. CDR3 sequence reads: CSATNTEAFF. CDR3 nucleotide sequence: TGCAGTGCTACTAACACTGAAGCTTTCTTT.

This chain connects TRBV9 to TRBJ2-3, with a possible D match to TRBD2 (5 bases). The CDR3 covers 15 residues. Trimming removed 4 bases at V and 3 bases at J, with 15 bases between. CDR1 SGDLS and CDR2 YYNGEE come from the germline V gene. CDR3 in DNA: TGTGCCAGCAGCCAAAGCGGCCGTGGGACAGATACGCAGTATTTT. Its protein product is CASSQSGRGTDTQYF. Variable domain in full (rest from reference TRBV9 and TRBJ2-3): DSGVTQTPKHLITATGQRVTLRCSPRSGDLSVYWYQQSLDQGLQFLIQYYNGEERAKGNILERFSAQQFPDLHSELNLSSLELGDSALYFCASSQSGRGTDTQYFGPGTRLTVL.

The V and J genes are TRBV6-1 and TRBJ2-7; TRBD1 aligns across 11 bases. The CDR3 runs 15 residues. Germline V gene data show CDR1 as MNHNS and CDR2 as SASEGT. J gave up 6 bases and V 2 bases, and 6 bases lay outside the gene matches. The CDR3 sequence: CASSENWTGGSEQYF. The CDR3 region has the DNA TGTGCCAGCAGTGAAAACTGGACAGGGGGCTCCGAGCAGTACTTC.